This paragraph covers one TCR beta chain sequence. Original analysis: Reference gene primer amplification gave estimated nucleated cell counts. Generated by immunoSEQ multiplex PCR, the TCRdb table keeps only in-frame clones and is missing some. V and J calls and clone size are given by that table; D and trimming were obtained from the DNA. The data hold roughly 65,000 clones, with 79% observed a single time. This sample is part of a study of blood T cell repertoires in COVID-19. Across the whole study: There were acute and convalescent COVID-19 samples, and they came from the United States, Italy and Spain. In each case, the material was cDNA or gDNA derived from T cells, B-cell-depleted T cells, or PBMCs.

Germline-derived CDR1 and CDR2 are SGDLS and YYNGEE. This CDR3 region has 14 residues. V was cut by 0 bases and J by 9 bases, with 16 bases left in between. The sample taken for sequencing was peripheral blood. The clonotype was recovered from a human donor in a cohort sampled during active COVID-19. The chain couples TRBV9 to TRBJ2-7, with a tentative D call TRBD1 (5 bases). CDR3 amino acids: CASSVACRVLRQYF. The CDR3 coding sequence is TGTGCCAGCAGCGTAGCCTGCAGGGTCTTGCGGCAGTACTTC.